This entry lists 26 T cell receptor beta chains sequenced from one sample in a study of T cells after yellow fever vaccination (dated by TCRdb to the late 2010s). The library was produced with 5' RACE. The reads were generated on an Illumina HiSeq 2500. TCRdb passed the public sequencing reads through fastp at Q25 and MiXCR, retaining productive beta sequences. Merged by CDR3 protein, the rows form single entries marked with the most common genes and DNA. The table for this sample lists around 400,000 distinct CDR3 sequences; approximately 10% of them were counted only once. The ten largest clones take up less than 20% of the sample. The treatment or condition label of this sample denotes: live attenuated yellow fever vaccine strain. This sample comprised PBMCs, obtained on the day of the first yellow fever vaccination. The origin of the receptors is a young man who received the YFV17D yellow fever vaccine.

This sequence joins TRBV20-1 and TRBJ1-4; D remains ambiguous. The ends were cut back, 3 bases at V and 8 bases at J, with 10 bases in the middle. The CDR3 sequence is 12 residues long. Germline CDR1 DFQATT, CDR2 SNEGSKA (reference sequence). CDR3 protein: CSASQGSEKLFF. As DNA, the CDR3 is TGCAGTGCTAGCCAAGGAAGCGAAAAACTGTTTTTT.

This rearrangement joins TRBV11-2 to TRBJ2-1, with D possibly matching TRBD2 (7 bases). The CDR3 loop spans 16 amino acids. From germline, CDR1 is SGHAT and CDR2 FQNNGV. Trimming took off 1 base at V and 6 bases at J, with 16 bases between the two ends. Written as DNA, the CDR3 is TGTGCCAGCAGCTTAGGTTATCGGGGGGCCGGCAATGAGCAGTTCTTC. This gives the protein CASSLGYRGAGNEQFF.

This clonotype was recorded many times. This chain uses TRBV7-9 with TRBJ2-5; tentative D call: TRBD2 (6 bases). V was trimmed by 3 bases and J by 5 bases, leaving 10 bases between them. The CDR3 runs to 13 residues. Germline-derived CDR1 and CDR2 are SEHNR and FQNEAQ (reference sequence). This CDR3 is CASSFAGRETQYF. The CDR3 coding sequence is TGTGCCAGCAGCTTCGCGGGGCGGGAGACCCAGTACTTC.

This clonotype was recorded a few times. The chain links TRBV24-1 to TRBJ2-2; 9 nucleotides align to TRBD2. V was clipped by 2 bases and J by 5 bases; unmatched bases: 2. Germline V CDR1 and CDR2: KGHDR, SFDVKD. This CDR3 region has 15 residues. CDR3 coding DNA: TGTGCCACCAGTGATTCAGCGGGGGGAACCGGGGAGCTGTTTTTT. It encodes CATSDSAGGTGELFF.

J is TRBJ2-3 and V is TRBV12-3 or TRBV12-4; tentatively, D is TRBD2 (6 bases). This CDR3 has 15 residues. The V gene lost 6 bases and the J gene lost 1 base, with 14 bases spanning the gap. The CDR3 nucleotides read TGTGCCAGCAGGGTCGGCGGGGTCGGCACAGATACGCAGTATTTT. This sequence encodes CASRVGGVGTDTQYF.

This clonotype was seen a handful of times. This sequence joins TRBV4-1 and TRBJ2-7; perhaps TRBD1 as D (5 bases). The CDR3 consists of 16 residues. The V gene's germline CDR1 is MGHRA and CDR2 YSYEKL. V was clipped by 0 bases and J by 12 bases, with 24 bases between them. This CDR3 reads CASSQEKSGWNQRTYF. CDR3 sequence (DNA): TGCGCCAGCAGCCAAGAAAAGTCAGGGTGGAACCAACGGACGTACTTC.

V is TRBV28 and J is TRBJ2-7, with a weak D call TRBD1 (5 bases). Germline loops: CDR1 MDHEN, CDR2 SYDVKM. CDR3 size: 11 residues. Trimming pared 4 bases from V and 7 bases from J, leaving 8 bases between. The CDR3 reads CASSSDKEQYV. The CDR3 nucleotides are TGTGCCAGCAGTTCGGACAAGGAGCAGTACGTC.

This clonotype was recorded at least ten times. The chain carries TRBV5-1 and TRBJ2-3; tentatively, D is TRBD2 (6 bases). Germline lookup yields CDR1 SGHRS and CDR2 YFSETQ. This CDR3 is 13 amino acids long. V was cut by 1 base and J by 5 bases, with 8 bases left in between. The CDR3 loop reads CASSLLGGDTQYF. The CDR3 bases are TGCGCCAGCAGCTTGCTGGGGGGAGATACGCAGTATTTT.

The chain recombines TRBV5-1 with TRBJ1-4; TRBD1 matches 9 bases. The ends lost 4 bases at V and 4 bases at J; junction bases unmatched: 5. From germline, CDR1 is SGHRS and CDR2 YFSETQ. The CDR3 totals 15 residues. The CDR3 sequence is CASSPEGQGNEKLFF. The CDR3, as DNA: TGCGCCAGCAGCCCTGAGGGACAGGGTAATGAAAAACTGTTTTTT.

V gene TRBV18 combines with J gene TRBJ2-4; D may be TRBD2 (5 bases). This CDR3 comprises 16 residues. V lost 0 bases, J lost 3 bases, and 12 bases lay in between. The germline CDR1 and CDR2 sequences are KGHSH and LQKENI. The CDR3 loop reads CASSPPTDAGKNIQYF. The CDR3 DNA is TGTGCCAGCTCACCACCGACGGATGCGGGCAAAAACATTCAGTACTTC. The entire variable domain, with the rest obtained from reference TRBV18 and TRBJ2-4, is as follows: NAGVMQNPRHLVRRRGQEARLRCSPMKGHSHVYWYRQLPEEGLKFMVYLQKENIIDESGMPKERFSAEFPKEGPSILRIQQVVRGDSAAYFCASSPPTDAGKNIQYFGAGTRLSVL.

The rearrangement links TRBV19 to TRBJ2-2, with D perhaps given as TRBD1 or TRBD2 (6 bases each). Deletions cut 7 bases from V and 2 bases from J, with 14 bases between. Looked up from germline, CDR1 is LNHDA and CDR2 is SQIVND (reference sequence). The length of the CDR3 is 15 residues. This CDR3 reads CASNPKGGNTGELFF. CDR3 bases: TGTGCCAGTAACCCCAAGGGGGGCAACACCGGGGAGCTGTTTTTT.

This clonotype was seen a few times. The rearrangement joins TRBV6-1 to TRBJ2-7; 9 nucleotides line up with TRBD1. With 5 bases clipped from V and 5 bases from J, the junction kept 13 bases outside the gene matches. Germline lookup yields CDR1 MNHNS and CDR2 SASEGT. There are 16 residues in the CDR3. The CDR3 loop is CASSRTGVKEDHEQYF. The CDR3 DNA follows: TGTGCCAGCAGTCGGACAGGGGTCAAGGAGGACCACGAGCAGTACTTC.

This clonotype was counted many times. This chain joins TRBV29-1 and TRBJ2-2, with 8 bases identical to TRBD1. The CDR3 spans 14 residues. CDR1 and CDR2 from the germline V gene are SQVTM and ANQGSEA. V lost 6 bases to trimming and J lost 3 bases; unmatched junction nucleotides: 6. The CDR3 reads CSVPGQGHTGELFF. The CDR3 DNA reads as TGCAGCGTCCCCGGACAGGGACACACCGGGGAGCTGTTTTTT.

This clonotype was detected a few times. The V and J genes are TRBV9 and TRBJ2-1; the D gene is possibly TRBD1 (5 bases). The V gene lost 7 bases and the J gene lost 0 bases, with 14 bases spanning the gap. The CDR3 is 15 residues long. The germline V gene has CDR1 SGDLS and CDR2 YYNGEE. The chain's CDR3 is CASAGILSSYNEQFF. The DNA for the CDR3 is TGTGCCAGCGCAGGGATCTTGAGCTCCTACAATGAGCAGTTCTTC.

This clonotype was seen ten or more times. The V call is TRBV6-4, the J call TRBJ2-1, with TRBD1 identical over 8 bases. The CDR3 has 14 residues. V shed 3 bases and J 8 bases; nucleotides not matched to a gene: 6. The germline V gene encodes CDR1 MRHNA and CDR2 SNTAGT. This chain's CDR3 is CASSETQGADEQFF. The CDR3 nucleotides are TGTGCCAGCAGTGAGACCCAGGGGGCGGATGAGCAGTTCTTC.

The CDR3 loop reads CASSSVSSSYNEQFF. The CDR3, as DNA: TGTGCCAGCAGTTCTGTGTCGAGCTCCTACAATGAGCAGTTCTTC. V is TRBV27 and J is TRBJ2-1; no reliable D call. This CDR3 region has 15 residues. The germline V gene has CDR1 MNHEY and CDR2 SMNVEV (reference sequence). V was cut by 4 bases and J by 0 bases, with 10 bases left in between.

The V gene is TRBV28, the J gene TRBJ2-7, with TRBD2 as a possible D gene (5 bases). V lost 8 bases, J lost 0 bases, and 11 bases lay in between. In germline, CDR1 is MDHEN, CDR2 SYDVKM. The CDR3 covers 13 residues. CDR3 in DNA: TGTGCCAGCCTCTCGGGGAGCTCCTACGAGCAGTACGTC. Residues: CASLSGSSYEQYV.

This chain connects TRBV5-1 to TRBJ2-1; 9 bases are a match to TRBD2. V shed 0 bases, J shed 10 bases, and the junction held 11 bases outside the gene matches. This CDR3 spans 16 amino acids. Per the germline V gene, CDR1 is SGHRS and CDR2 is YFSETQ. CDR3 sequence reads: CASSLVSSGAHREQFF. As DNA, the CDR3 is TGCGCCAGCAGCTTGGTGTCTAGCGGGGCTCATCGGGAGCAGTTCTTC.

In its sample, this clonotype was seen a few times. The J gene is TRBJ2-1, the V gene TRBV24-1; 12 positions match TRBD2. The trim removed 3 bases at V and 5 bases at J, leaving 10 bases unmatched. CDR3 length: 18 residues. Germline V gene sequence: CDR1 KGHDR, CDR2 SFDVKD. CDR3 region: CATSDPGALAGGNNEQFF. The CDR3 DNA sequence: TGTGCCACCAGTGATCCGGGGGCCCTAGCGGGGGGGAACAATGAGCAGTTCTTC.

The rearrangement uses TRBV20-1 and TRBJ1-1; TRBD1 aligns across 12 bases. The CDR3 has 14 amino acids. J was trimmed by 11 bases and V by 0 bases; bases with no gene match: 7. Per germline, CDR1 DFQATT and CDR2 SNEGSKA (reference sequence). The DNA of the CDR3 is TGCAGTGCTAGAGATTCGGGGACAGGGGGCCTGGCTTTCTTT. Translating gives CSARDSGTGGLAFF.

This clonotype appeared many times. The J gene is TRBJ2-5, the V gene TRBV6-5; maybe TRBD1 (6 bases). Germline assignment: CDR1 MNHEY and CDR2 SVGAGI. The CDR3 sequence is 14 residues long. With 1 base removed from V and 1 base from J, the gap between germline ends came to 7 bases. CDR3 amino acids: CASSYLGGQETQYF. The CDR3 DNA follows: TGTGCCAGCAGTTACTTAGGGGGCCAAGAGACCCAGTACTTC.

The chain employs TRBV12-3 or TRBV12-4 and TRBJ1-2; 7 bases map to TRBD1. The CDR3 has 16 residues. After removal of 4 bases from V and 5 bases from J, the junction contained 13 bases not matched to a gene. The chain's CDR3 is CASSWPLRDRPYGYTF. As DNA, the CDR3 is TGTGCCAGCAGTTGGCCTCTCCGGGACAGACCTTATGGCTACACCTTC.

A few counts support this clonotype. The chain joins TRBV27 to TRBJ1-1; 7 positions match TRBD1. V dropped 8 bases and J dropped 1; count of bases not matched to a gene: 10. From germline, CDR1 is MNHEY and CDR2 SMNVEV (reference sequence). The CDR3 has 15 amino acids. CDR3 sequence reads: CASLPGGRTNTEAFF. In DNA form, the CDR3 reads TGTGCCAGCCTCCCAGGGGGGAGGACGAACACTGAAGCTTTCTTT.

For the CDR3, the DNA is TGCAGTGCTGTCTTTGGCGGGAGGAGCTCCTACGAGCAGTACTTC. It encodes CSAVFGGRSSYEQYF. This chain joins TRBV20-1 and TRBJ2-7; 8 bases match TRBD2. The CDR3 runs to 15 residues. Trimming took 5 bases from V and 0 from J; bases not matched to a gene: 9. Germline V gene sequence: CDR1 DFQATT, CDR2 SNEGSKA (reference sequence).

The chain joins TRBV18 to TRBJ2-5; 7 positions agree with TRBD1. The CDR3 runs to 15 residues. The trim removed 3 bases at V and 5 bases at J, leaving 9 bases unmatched. CDR1 is KGHSH, CDR2 LQKENI, per germline. The CDR3 DNA follows: TGTGCCAGCTCACCCAGGGATGACAGGGATGAGACCCAGTACTTC. It translates to CASSPRDDRDETQYF.

This clonotype was detected a few times. The V gene is TRBV28, the J gene TRBJ1-1, with D tentatively TRBD1 (6 bases). Germline CDR1 and CDR2: MDHEN and SYDVKM. CDR3 size: 13 residues. Trimming shortened V by 7 bases and J by 11 bases, and 20 bases separated the two germline ends. The CDR3 here is CASTSFGGGPAFF. Here the CDR3 DNA reads TGTGCCAGCACCTCCTTTGGGGGGGGGCCCGCTTTCTTT.